This TCR beta chain was captured in a study of blood T cell repertoires in COVID-19. The V gene's germline CDR1 is SEHNR and CDR2 FQNEAQ (reference sequence). V gave up 5 bases and J gave up 5 bases, with 13 bases separating them. This CDR3 has 14 residues. This clone was seen once. Clones were read by immunoSEQ multiplex PCR, and TCRdb kept only the in-frame ones, dropping some. The top ten hold more than 2% of the sample, which has some 200,000 clones, 87% seen once. Input material: PBMCs or T cells enriched from blood (not recorded which). The rearrangement joins TRBV7-9 to TRBJ2-1; D remains ambiguous. This sequence was found in a woman in her thirties who had recovered from COVID-19. The chain's CDR3 is CASSPRSHDNEQFF. CDR3 DNA: TGTGCCAGCAGCCCCCGGAGCCACGACAATGAGCAGTTCTTC.